This T cell receptor (beta chain) was retrieved from a study of T and B cells in COVID-19 patients (TCRdb year 2020). The study in broad terms: In this study, adaptive immunity was profiled in COVID-19 patients who either had active infection or had recovered, using TRB and IGH repertoire sequencing of peripheral blood. A recovered cohort included around 19 patients who provided roughly 21 samples, and most of these patients had mild to moderate COVID-19 treated on an outpatient basis. Median age was almost 35 years in the recovered cohort versus about 67 years in the active-infection cohort. In the active-infection cohort, three fifths of the roughly 20 patients were critically ill and required mechanical ventilation or ECMO. Of the 20 patients in the active-infection cohort, about 17 had comorbidities associated with unfavorable COVID-19 outcome. The TCR and BCR sequence repository comprised around 35 patients and approximately 72 time points, with over 7 million TCR sequences analysed. A couple of patients belonged to both the recovered and active cohorts because samples were available from active disease and after recovery. Repertoire analyses used an age-matched reference group of under 40 healthy donors who were negative for COVID-19 antibodies as the comparison. As many as 9 follow-up blood samples were taken per patient, and some of the samples covered different disease stages within the same individual. The paper's findings and limits, for the study overall: TRB repertoires were found to be highly clonal in active COVID-19, whereas diversity and richness at recovery were found to rise above healthy donor levels. In patients with COVID-19, the usage of TRBV/TRBJ genes was reported to be strongly skewed. Specific T cell subsets (CD4+/Treg/CD8+) and sorted SARS-CoV-2-responsive or tetramer+ T cells had not yet been sequenced, and these experiments were ongoing. A total of fewer than 2,500 TCR clusters were exclusive to the recovered cohort, and 25 to 40 of those clusters were low-pGen clusters. Few blood samples were available from mildly ill patients while symptoms were present, and early samples from severe cases were likewise scarce. The reported TCR clusters were said to need prospective validation before any clinical use. The size of the cohort was considered insufficient for assessing HLA contributions to COVID-19 susceptibility or severity.

On this clonotype itself: Its antigen specificity is not known. No base-level quality is on record; no much larger clone is a single base apart.

Trimming at the junction amounts to 2 bases on V and 3 bases on J, and the germline ends lie 10 bases apart. The CDR3 runs 14 residues from the cysteine to the phenylalanine. The read is trimmed to its CDR3 DNA, 42 bases read in frame from base 1. Looking up the germline V gene yields CDR1 MNHEY and CDR2 SVGAGI. TRB repertoires were amplified from about 250-500 ng of genomic DNA extracted from blood. The instrument was an Illumina MiSeq. TRB rearrangements were amplified by multiplex PCR with BIOMED2 TRB-A/B primer pools. Illumina-compatible adapters and 7-nucleotide sample barcodes were added to the amplicons in two consecutive PCRs. Phusion HS II polymerase was used for all library PCRs. The amplicons were purified from gel with the NucleoSpin Gel and PCR Clean-up kit, measured on Qubit, and then pooled at 4 nM. The quality of the amplicon pool was checked on an Agilent 2100 Bioanalyzer prior to Illumina next-generation sequencing. In the authors' own workflow: TRB rearrangements were annotated with MiXCR 3.0.8 using the default MiXCR reference library. Non-productive reads and sequences with fewer than 2 reads were excluded, and each unique CDR3 nucleotide sequence counted as one clone. R 3.5.1 was used to calculate clonality, diversity, richness and V-J gene usage. GLIPH2 was used to cluster TCRs by CDR3 similarity, and OLGA was used to calculate generation probabilities. Only GLIPH2 clusters with at least four unique TCR clonotypes present in at least three individuals were retained. The raw public data were reprocessed by TCRdb itself: fastp quality trimming at Q25, MiXCR clonotype calling, in-frame beta chains only. Each entry merges the rows of one CDR3 protein and shows their most common DNA and genes. Here the V and J calls rest on TCRdb's processing, not on the authors' analysis. The sample table lists around 15,000 distinct CDR3 sequences, 28% of them with a count of one. The biggest ten clones account for approximately 7% of the sample.

The source is a human donor who had recovered from COVID-19. Sample: blood. The rearranged chain carries TRBV6-5 and TRBJ1-2; TRBD1 might be the D gene, on 5 matching bases. In nucleotide form, the sequence is TGTGCCAGCAGTTACCGGGGGGAAGACTATGGCTACACCTTC. This encodes CASSYRGEDYGYTF.